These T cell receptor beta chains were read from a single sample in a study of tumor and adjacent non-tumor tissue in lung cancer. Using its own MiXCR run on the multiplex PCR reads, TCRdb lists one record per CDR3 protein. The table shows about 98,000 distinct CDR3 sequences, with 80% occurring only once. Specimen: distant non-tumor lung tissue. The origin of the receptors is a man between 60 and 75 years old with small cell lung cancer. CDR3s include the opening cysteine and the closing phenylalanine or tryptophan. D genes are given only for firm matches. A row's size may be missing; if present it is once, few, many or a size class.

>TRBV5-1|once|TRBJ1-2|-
TGCACCAACACCAAGTTACAGGGTAGTTATGGCTACACCTTC
CTNTKLQGSYGYTF
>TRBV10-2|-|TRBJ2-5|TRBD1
TGCGCCAGCGCAACTTCCCGGGGACAGGGGCCCTCACAAGAGACCCATTACTTC
CASATSRGQGPSQETHYF
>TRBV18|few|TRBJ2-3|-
TGTGGCAGCTCACCCCTAAACCTCGGGGAGGCCACAGATACGCAGTATTTT
CGSSPLNLGEATDTQYF
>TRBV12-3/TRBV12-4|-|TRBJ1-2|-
TGTGCTAGCAGCTCATTCAGTAACTATGGCTACACCTTC
CASSSFSNYGYTF
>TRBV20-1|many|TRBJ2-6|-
TGCAGTGCTAGCGCTACAGGCTCCGGGGCCAACGTCCTGACTTTC
CSASATGSGANVLTF
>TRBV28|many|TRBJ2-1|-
TGTGCCAGCAGAAACCCACAGGGAGGTGAGCAGTTCTTC
CASRNPQGGEQFF
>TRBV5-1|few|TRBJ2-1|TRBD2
TGCACCAGCAGCTCCTTAGCGGGAGGCACCTACAATGAGCAGTTCTTC
CTSSSLAGGTYNEQFF
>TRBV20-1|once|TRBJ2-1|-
TGCAGTGCTAGAGATGGAGGGGGAAGGAATGAGCAGTTCTTT
CSARDGGGRNEQFF
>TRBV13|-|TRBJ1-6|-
TGTGCCAGCAGCCAAAAGGACGGTAGCTCCTATAATTCACCACTCCACTTT
CASSQKDGSSYNSPLHF
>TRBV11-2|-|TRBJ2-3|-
TGTGCCAGCAGCTTAGGACCCCCAGGGGACCATACGCACTATTTT
CASSLGPPGDHTHYF
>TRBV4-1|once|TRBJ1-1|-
TGCGCCAGCAGCCAAGTTCAAGGGCGTGGCACTGAGGCCTTCTTT
CASSQVQGRGTEAFF
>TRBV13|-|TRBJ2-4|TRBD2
TGTGCCAGCAGCGTCCGAGGGCGGGAGACCAAAGACATTCAGTACTTC
CASSVRGRETKDIQYF
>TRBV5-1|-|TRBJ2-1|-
TGCACCAGCAGCTTGAAGCAGCCAAGCTCCTACATTGAGCAGTTCTTC
CTSSLKQPSSYIEQFF
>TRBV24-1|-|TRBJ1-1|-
TGTGCCACCAGTAGGGGACGGGGCACTGAAGCTTTCTTT
CATSRGRGTEAFF
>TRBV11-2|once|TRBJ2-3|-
TGTGCCATGAGCTCCGGAGGGATTGCGGGACATACACAGTATTTT
CAMSSGGIAGHTQYF